This note documents a single TCR beta chain sequence. The source of the sample is a study of OX40 agonist ivuxolimab in advanced cancers. Study details: Participants could have had prior anti-PD-1, anti-PD-L1 or anti-CTLA-4 therapy, and about 37% had some.

TCRdb keeps only in-frame clones here, not all; method: immunoSEQ multiplex PCR. The sample lists 50,000 or so clones; 79% were seen once. This receptor was obtained from an adult with an advanced solid tumor such as melanoma, head and neck, liver or kidney cancer. The input for sequencing was CD4+ or CD8+ T cells sorted from blood, taken in a trial of the OX40 agonist ivuxolimab.

The chain's CDR3 is CASSERQVAKNIQYF. CDR3 sequence (DNA): TGTGCCAGCAGCGAACGACAGGTAGCCAAAAACATTCAGTACTTC. This chain connects TRBV5-4 to TRBJ2-4; the D gene is possibly TRBD1 (6 bases). The CDR3 runs to 15 residues. Germline V gene sequence: CDR1 SGHNT, CDR2 YYREEE (reference sequence). Trimming shortened V by 4 bases and J by 0 bases, and 11 bases separated the two germline ends.